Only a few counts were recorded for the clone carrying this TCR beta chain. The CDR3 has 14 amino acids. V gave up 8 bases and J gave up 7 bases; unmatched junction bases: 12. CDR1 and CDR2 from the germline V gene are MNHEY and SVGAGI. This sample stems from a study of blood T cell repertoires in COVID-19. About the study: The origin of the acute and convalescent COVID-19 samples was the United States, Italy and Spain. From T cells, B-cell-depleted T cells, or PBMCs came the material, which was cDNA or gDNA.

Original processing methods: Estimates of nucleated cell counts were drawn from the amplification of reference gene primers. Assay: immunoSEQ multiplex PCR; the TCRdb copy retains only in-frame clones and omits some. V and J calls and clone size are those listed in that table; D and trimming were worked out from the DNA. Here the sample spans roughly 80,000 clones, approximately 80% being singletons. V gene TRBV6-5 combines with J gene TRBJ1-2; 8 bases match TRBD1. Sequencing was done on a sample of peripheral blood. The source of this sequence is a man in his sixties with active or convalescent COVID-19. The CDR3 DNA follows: TGTGCCAGCCACACAGGGGGAAGAGTTGGTGGCTACACCTTC. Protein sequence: CASHTGGRVGGYTF.